The T cell receptor beta chain under discussion was sequenced for a study of response to subunit inactivated influenza vaccine. Whole-study results and caveats: Each seasonal influenza vaccination recruits few new T cells, the authors suggested.

CDR1 and CDR2 (germline): DFQATT, SNEGSKA (reference sequence). With V trimmed by 0 bases and J by 5 bases, 15 bases remained unmatched. This CDR3 is 17 amino acids long. TCRdb re-derived calls from the RT-PCR reads in MiXCR, one entry per CDR3 protein. The sample lists roughly 650,000 distinct CDR3 sequences, about 15% occurring once. Many counts were recorded for this clonotype. Its antigen is as yet unknown. The receptor was isolated from a man in his fifties who received an inactivated influenza vaccine. This sequence joins TRBV20-1 and TRBJ2-7, with TRBD1 matching 8 bases. The starting material was PBMCs from blood, obtained around 14 days before vaccination. Here the CDR3 reads CSARDLQGRTGKNEQYF. The CDR3 DNA follows: TGCAGTGCTAGAGATCTCCAAGGTCGGACAGGGAAAAACGAGCAGTACTTC.